The 7 T cell receptor beta chains presented below share a single source sample, sequenced in a study of T-cell memory formation after mild COVID-19. Each CDR3 protein is one row after TCRdb ran MiXCR on the 5' RACE reads. The table shows approximately 88,000 distinct CDR3 sequences, with 25% occurring only once. The sequencing sample was made of PBMCs or a T cell subset sorted from them (not recorded which). Every receptor here comes from a man aged 18 to 29 who had mild COVID-19 (a few samples of this study predate the infection). Cell type and time point are not known.

The gene calls are TRBV28 and TRBJ2-3; D is perhaps TRBD2 (5 bases). V lost 8 bases to trimming and J lost 0 bases, with 12 bases between them. The length of the CDR3 is 14 residues. Germline CDR1 and CDR2: MDHEN and SYDVKM. The CDR3 DNA is TGTGCCAGCTCGCGCGGGCTCAGCACAGATACGCAGTATTTT. Protein: CASSRGLSTDTQYF. The full variable domain, with the rest looked up from reference TRBV28 and TRBJ2-3, is DVKVTQSSRYLVKRTGEKVFLECVQDMDHENMFWYRQDPGLGLRLIYFSYDVKMKEKGDIPEGYSVSREKKERFSLILESASTNQTSMYLCASSRGLSTDTQYFGPGTRLTVL.

Many counts were recorded for this clonotype. This rearrangement joins TRBV9 to TRBJ2-3, with 9 bases fitting TRBD1. Germline CDR1 is SGDLS and CDR2 is YYNGEE. After removal of 4 bases from V and 3 bases from J, the junction contained 3 bases not matched to a gene. This CDR3 is 14 amino acids long. In DNA, the CDR3 is TGTGCCAGCAGCCGGGACAGGGTAACAGATACGCAGTATTTT. This codes for CASSRDRVTDTQYF.

The chain recombines TRBV11-2 with TRBJ2-4; 7 positions match TRBD1. V was clipped by 5 bases and J by 4 bases; unmatched bases: 8. The CDR3 covers 15 residues. In germline, CDR1 is SGHAT, CDR2 FQNNGV. CDR3 coding DNA: TGTGCCAGCAGCCCCAGTCCGGGACAGAAAAACATTCAGTACTTC. Protein product: CASSPSPGQKNIQYF. Full variable domain (outside the CDR3, taken from reference TRBV11-2 and TRBJ2-4): EAGVAQSPRYKIIEKRQSVAFWCNPISGHATLYWYQQILGQGPKLLIQFQNNGVVDDSQLPKDRFSAERLKGVDSTLKIQPAKLEDSAVYLCASSPSPGQKNIQYFGAGTRLSVL.

This clonotype has only one observation. This rearrangement joins TRBV6-2 or TRBV6-3 to TRBJ1-2; no reliable D call. V dropped 0 bases and J dropped 1 base, with 6 bases sitting between them. Germline V gene data show CDR1 as MNHEY and CDR2 as SVGEGT. The CDR3 has 14 residues. CDR3 DNA sequence: TGTGCCAGCAGTTACTCTCCGGTTAACTATGGCTACACCTTC. Translating gives CASSYSPVNYGYTF.

This clonotype was observed many times. The chain is built from TRBV15 and TRBJ2-2; D ambiguous. The germline V and J ends were trimmed by 0 bases and 4 bases, with 9 bases remaining between them. From germline, CDR1 is LNHNV and CDR2 YYDKDF (reference sequence). The CDR3 has 15 amino acids. CDR3 nucleotides: TGTGCCACCAGCAGAGAGGCCACCTTCACCGGGGAGCTGTTTTTT. Its protein is CATSREATFTGELFF.

The sample holds a few counts of this clonotype. This chain links TRBV9 with TRBJ2-3, with 9 bases matching TRBD2. Trimming took 0 bases from V and 2 from J; bases not matched to a gene: 4. Germline V gene sequence: CDR1 SGDLS, CDR2 YYNGEE. The CDR3 is 16 residues long. The DNA of the CDR3 is TGTGCCAGCAGCGTAGAGAGCGGGGGGCCCACAGATACGCAGTATTTT. Protein: CASSVESGGPTDTQYF.

This clonotype was seen only a few times. The V gene is TRBV5-1, the J gene TRBJ2-7; perhaps TRBD1 as D (6 bases). The CDR3 runs to 11 residues. V lost 5 bases to trimming and J lost 5 bases, with 8 bases between them. Germline-derived CDR1 and CDR2 are SGHRS and YFSETQ. The CDR3 DNA reads TGCGCCAGCAGATCAGGGGACGAGCAGTACTTC. Protein product: CASRSGDEQYF.